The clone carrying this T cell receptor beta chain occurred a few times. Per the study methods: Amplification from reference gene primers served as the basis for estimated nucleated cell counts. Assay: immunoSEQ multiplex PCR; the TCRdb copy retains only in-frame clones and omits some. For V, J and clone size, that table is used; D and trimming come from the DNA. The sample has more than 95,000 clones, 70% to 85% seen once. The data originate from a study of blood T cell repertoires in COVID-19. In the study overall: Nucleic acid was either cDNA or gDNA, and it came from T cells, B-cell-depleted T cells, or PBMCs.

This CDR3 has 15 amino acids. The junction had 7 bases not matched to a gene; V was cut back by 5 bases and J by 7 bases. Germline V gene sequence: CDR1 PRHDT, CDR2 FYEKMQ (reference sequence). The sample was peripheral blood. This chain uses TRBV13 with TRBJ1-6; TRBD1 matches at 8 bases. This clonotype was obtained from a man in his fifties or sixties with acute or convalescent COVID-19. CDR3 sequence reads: CASSHRTGQNSPLHF. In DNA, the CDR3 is TGTGCCAGCAGCCACAGGACAGGGCAAAATTCACCCCTCCACTTT.